Listed here are 11 T cell receptor beta chains from one sample, sequenced in a study of T cell responses to AZD1222 COVID-19 vaccine. Repertoires were generated with immunoSEQ multiplex PCR, while TCRdb's copy carries only in-frame clones and drops some. The sample lists roughly 150,000 clones, roughly 92% seen once, with less than 2.5% in the top ten. The input for sequencing was peripheral blood, taken on day 0 of AZD1222 vaccination. These receptors all come from an adult in good health.

The chain joins TRBV18 to TRBJ1-1; no clear D gene. Germline loops: CDR1 KGHSH, CDR2 LQKENI. This CDR3 spans 13 amino acids. V lost 6 bases, J lost 0 bases, and 8 bases lay in between. The CDR3 coding sequence is TGTGCCAGCTCCGGGGAAATGAACACTGAAGCTTTCTTT. It codes for CASSGEMNTEAFF.

The gene calls are TRBV7-2 and TRBJ2-2; the D gene could be TRBD1 or TRBD2 (5 bases each). The CDR3 length is 16 residues. Germline CDR1 and CDR2: SGHTA and FQGNSA. V was trimmed by 3 bases and J by 1 base, leaving 12 bases between them. The CDR3 bases are TGTGCCAGCAGCTTGGTAACGGGGCTGAACACCGGGGAGCTGTTTTTT. Translation: CASSLVTGLNTGELFF.

This chain connects TRBV7-2 to TRBJ2-1; D unresolved. The CDR3 spans 13 residues. The V gene lost 4 bases and the J gene lost 4 bases, with 8 bases spanning the gap. The germline V gene has CDR1 SGHTA and CDR2 FQGNSA. In DNA form, the CDR3 reads TGTGCCAGCAGCTCAACCCTTTACAATGAGCAGTTCTTC. Encoded protein: CASSSTLYNEQFF.

The gene calls are TRBV7-9 and TRBJ2-7, with D possibly being TRBD1 (6 bases). CDR3 length: 14 amino acids. Trimming stripped 3 bases from V and 4 bases from J, with 13 bases between. Germline CDR1 is SEHNR and CDR2 is FQNEAQ (reference sequence). CDR3 amino acids: CASSFSQGTYEQYF. DNA of the CDR3: TGTGCCAGCAGCTTCAGTCAGGGGACGTACGAGCAGTACTTC.

The V gene is TRBV19, the J gene TRBJ2-1; tentatively, D is TRBD1 (6 bases). CDR1 LNHDA and CDR2 SQIVND come from the germline V gene (reference sequence). This CDR3 is built from 16 residues. V lost 6 bases, J lost 0 bases, and 15 bases lay in between. The CDR3 coding sequence is TGTGCCAGTAGGGGGACCGGGACACTCTCCTACAATGAGCAGTTCTTC. Translation gives CASRGTGTLSYNEQFF.

The chain recombines TRBV10-3 with TRBJ2-2; TRBD1 aligns across 10 bases. CDR1 ENHRY and CDR2 SYGVKD come from the germline V gene. The CDR3 loop spans 15 amino acids. Losses at the gene ends were 6 bases for V and 3 bases for J; bases not matched to a gene: 4. The CDR3 loop reads CAISFGTGDTGELFF. Written as DNA, the CDR3 is TGTGCCATCAGCTTCGGGACAGGGGACACCGGGGAGCTGTTTTTT.

The chain links TRBV6-5 to TRBJ2-5; TRBD2 aligns across 8 bases. V gave up 4 bases and J gave up 4 bases; unmatched junction bases: 5. CDR1 is MNHEY, CDR2 SVGAGI, per germline. The CDR3 has 14 amino acids. The CDR3 sequence is CASSSGGPAETQYF. DNA of the CDR3: TGTGCCAGCAGTTCGGGGGGGCCGGCAGAGACCCAGTACTTC.

The V call is TRBV6-5, the J call TRBJ1-6; D might be TRBD1 (5 bases). CDR3 size: 16 residues. Germline V CDR1 and CDR2: MNHEY, SVGAGI. The ends were cut back, 2 bases at V and 5 bases at J, with 13 bases in the middle. CDR3 amino acids: CASSYPTPDNNSPLHF. For the CDR3, the DNA is TGTGCCAGCAGTTACCCCACTCCGGACAATAATTCACCCCTCCACTTT.

CDR3 DNA sequence: TGTGCCAGCAGCACGGGACTAGCGGGACCCACAGATACGCAGTATTTT. It is translated as CASSTGLAGPTDTQYF. V and J are TRBV7-9 and TRBJ2-3, with 13 bases aligning to TRBD2. The CDR3 is 16 amino acids. Germline V lookup: CDR1 SEHNR, CDR2 FQNEAQ (reference sequence). The junction had 4 bases not matched to a gene; V was cut back by 5 bases and J by 2 bases.

This clone was detected once. This chain links TRBV28 with TRBJ2-7; 9 bases agree with TRBD1. This CDR3 region has 15 residues. The V gene end was trimmed by 4 bases and the J gene end by 6 bases; junction bases not matched to a gene: 10. CDR1 is MDHEN, CDR2 SYDVKM, per germline. CDR3 bases: TGTGCCAGCAGTTCATTCGGGACAGGGTTCTCCGAGCAGTACTTC. Protein: CASSSFGTGFSEQYF. Looking up the rest from reference TRBV28 and TRBJ2-7 gives the full variable domain: DVKVTQSSRYLVKRTGEKVFLECVQDMDHENMFWYRQDPGLGLRLIYFSYDVKMKEKGDIPEGYSVSREKKERFSLILESASTNQTSMYLCASSSFGTGFSEQYFGPGTRLTVT.

The gene calls are TRBV19 and TRBJ1-1; a weak D match, TRBD1 (6 bases). CDR1 is LNHDA, CDR2 SQIVND, per germline (reference sequence). Deletions cut 4 bases from V and 7 bases from J, with 7 bases between. The length of the CDR3 is 11 residues. CDR3 nucleotides: TGTGCCAGTAGTAACAGGGTTGAAGCTTTCTTT. Amino acid sequence: CASSNRVEAFF.